These 13 T cell receptor beta chains were all obtained from the same sample, sequenced in a study of blood T cell repertoires in COVID-19. The method was immunoSEQ multiplex PCR; TCRdb's version includes in-frame clones alone and lacks a portion of them. The sample includes some 170,000 clones, about 91% of them seen just once. Material: peripheral blood. These receptors were taken from a woman aged 45 to 65 with acute or convalescent COVID-19.

The chain is built from TRBV7-9 and TRBJ1-1, with D unresolved. V was clipped by 5 bases and J by 2 bases, with 9 bases between them. The length of the CDR3 is 13 residues. The V gene's germline CDR1 is SEHNR and CDR2 FQNEAQ (reference sequence). Here the CDR3 DNA reads TGTGCCAGCAGCACCAGACAAAACACTGAAGCTTTCTTT. Translation: CASSTRQNTEAFF.

V gene TRBV6-5 combines with J gene TRBJ1-2, with TRBD1 matching 9 bases. There are 14 residues in the CDR3. Germline trimming cut 4 bases from V and 6 bases from J; bases unmatched to any gene: 6. The V gene's germline CDR1 is MNHEY and CDR2 SVGAGI. The CDR3 coding sequence is TGTGCCAGCAGTTTCGGGACAGGGAGGGATGGCTACACCTTC. It yields the protein CASSFGTGRDGYTF.

As DNA, the CDR3 is TGTGCCAGCGGCGCAGGGCTTTACAATGAGCAGTTCTTC. It specifies CASGAGLYNEQFF. The chain uses TRBV7-3 and TRBJ2-1; weak D call: TRBD1 (5 bases). V was shortened by 8 bases and J by 4 bases, with 12 bases between the two germline ends. This CDR3 contains 13 residues. Germline V gene sequence: CDR1 SGHTA, CDR2 FQGTGA.

This rearrangement joins TRBV3-1 (or the pseudogene TRBV3-2) to TRBJ2-7; D remains ambiguous. CDR1 and CDR2 from the germline V gene are LGHDT and YNNKEL (reference sequence). This CDR3 spans 12 amino acids. Trimming shortened V by 1 base and J by 6 bases, and 7 bases separated the two germline ends. The CDR3, as DNA: TGTGCCAGCAGCCAAGGCAAGAGCGAGCAGTACTTC. It yields the protein CASSQGKSEQYF.

The chain links TRBV19 to TRBJ2-2; TRBD2 matches at 12 bases. This CDR3 is built from 15 residues. The junction had 4 bases not matched to a gene; V was cut back by 7 bases and J by 4 bases. The germline V gene encodes CDR1 LNHDA and CDR2 SQIVND (reference sequence). CDR3 DNA: TGTGCCAGTACTCCGGGACTAGCGGGCACCGGGGAGCTGTTTTTT. Its protein is CASTPGLAGTGELFF.

V is TRBV7-2 and J is TRBJ1-6; D possibly corresponds to TRBD1 (6 bases). Trimming cost V 4 bases and J 5 bases, with 12 bases left between them. CDR3 length: 15 amino acids. Germline V gives CDR1 SGHTA, CDR2 FQGNSA. CDR3 in DNA: TGTGCCAGCAGCTCAGTGGACAGAAATAATTCACCCCTCCACTTT. This sequence encodes CASSSVDRNNSPLHF.

CDR3 residues: CASSYEWDRTGYTF. CDR3 DNA sequence: TGTGCCAGCAGTTACGAGTGGGACAGGACTGGCTACACCTTC. The chain links TRBV6-2 or TRBV6-3 to TRBJ1-2; 8 bases match TRBD1. Unmatched junction bases numbered 6, after V lost 2 bases and J lost 7 bases. The CDR3 loop spans 14 amino acids. CDR1 is MNHEY, CDR2 SVGEGT, per germline.

The rearrangement joins TRBV27 to TRBJ2-1, with 9 bases lining up with TRBD2. Germline V gene data show CDR1 as MNHEY and CDR2 as SMNVEV (reference sequence). Losses at the gene ends were 6 bases for V and 0 bases for J; bases not matched to a gene: 9. The CDR3 totals 17 residues. CDR3 loop: CASRPRPSGVSYNEQFF. The CDR3 DNA is TGTGCCAGCAGGCCCCGGCCTAGCGGGGTCTCCTACAATGAGCAGTTCTTC.

This chain joins TRBV19 and TRBJ2-6; TRBD1 agrees at 7 bases. CDR3 length equals 14 residues. V lost 8 bases and J lost 2; bases outside the gene matches: 3. Germline values: CDR1 LNHDA, CDR2 SQIVND (reference sequence). For the CDR3, the DNA is TGTGCCAGTGATCAGGGGGCTGGGGCCAACGTCCTGACTTTC. Its protein is CASDQGAGANVLTF.

This clone was observed a few times. V usage is TRBV5-1 and J usage is TRBJ2-1; 7 nucleotides align to TRBD1. This CDR3 is built from 14 residues. The V segment lost 4 bases and the J segment 8 bases; nucleotides outside the gene matches: 9. Looked up from germline, CDR1 is SGHRS and CDR2 is YFSETQ. DNA of the CDR3: TGCGCCAGCAGCCCAGAACAGGGGCGGCATGAGCAGTTCTTC. Protein sequence: CASSPEQGRHEQFF.

The V gene is TRBV20-1, the J gene TRBJ1-1, with D possibly matching TRBD1 (6 bases). Per the germline V gene, CDR1 is DFQATT and CDR2 is SNEGSKA (reference sequence). Trimming removed 2 bases from V and 8 bases from J, with 9 bases in between. CDR3 length: 11 residues. The CDR3 sequence is CSARPTGEAFF. The CDR3 DNA sequence: TGCAGTGCTAGACCCACAGGGGAAGCTTTCTTT.

The CDR3 sequence is CATSDLTGEGETQYF. The CDR3 DNA reads as TGTGCCACCAGTGATCTGACAGGGGAGGGGGAGACCCAGTACTTC. The gene calls are TRBV24-1 and TRBJ2-5; possibly TRBD1 for D (8 bases). Germline lookup yields CDR1 KGHDR and CDR2 SFDVKD. The CDR3 extends over 15 amino acids. Trimming took off 3 bases at V and 5 bases at J, with 15 bases between the two ends.

The chain recombines TRBV30 with TRBJ2-7; 10 bases align to TRBD1. Trimming took 8 bases from V and 2 from J; bases not matched to a gene: 3. The germline gives CDR1 GTSNPN, CDR2 SVGIG (reference sequence). The CDR3 totals 12 residues. CDR3 region: CARGQGPYEQYF. The CDR3, as DNA: TGTGCCCGGGGACAGGGGCCCTACGAGCAGTACTTC.